Listed here is a single T cell receptor beta chain. Its antigen is not yet known. No base quality information exists; no much larger clone differs at one position. The sample's time point, from its label and the paper: about 28 days (+/-7) after the second vaccine dose. The treatment or condition label, read with the paper, signifies: meningococcal conjugate vaccine given as trial control. The vaccinee samples were drawn from two UK trials, COV001 and COV002, one of which was a single-blind randomized controlled phase 2/3 trial testing AZD1222 (ChAdOx1 nCoV-19) in healthy adults. Trial participant PBMC samples were collected at day 0 and day 28 after the second dose for TCRbeta chain sequencing. The CDR3 regions of human TCRbeta chains were analyzed by immunosequencing. In the authors' own workflow: TCRs in the repertoires were compared against a reference library of SARS-CoV-2-specific TCRs that had been generated with the MIRA antigen-specificity platform. Breadth was defined as the fraction of unique TCRs that were SARS-CoV-2-associated. Depth was defined as the fraction of total T cells that were SARS-CoV-2-associated. Using the MIRA data, each spike-specific TCR was mapped to the spike region that the TCR reacts to and placed in a CD4 or CD8 class. Log10-transformed breadth and depth values were compared by one-way ANOVA with Sidak's multiple comparisons tests. Imported from immuneACCESS, the table was reduced by TCRdb to in-frame sequences with V and J called. These copies leave out some clones; in studies compared against another copy, an unresolved V gene accounts for under half, and the cause of the remainder is not known. The V and J calls and clone size are taken from that table; D and trimming were inferred from the DNA. The sample table shows approximately 200,000 clones, and less than 95% are seen once. The top ten clonotypes cover about 1.5% of the sample.

These data belong to a study of T cell responses to AZD1222 COVID-19 vaccine (dated by TCRdb to the early 2020s). Turning to the overall study: TCR sequencing was performed for roughly 250 trial participants, of whom 200 to 210 were given two doses of AZD1222 and some 26 were given two doses of MenACWY control vaccine. Trial participants were enrolled by age into subgroups of 18-55, 56-69 and 70-plus years, and around 150, 29 and 61 TCR-sequenced participants, respectively, were included in these subgroups.

Paper-wide results and their limitations: Conclusions about previously exposed vaccinees are limited because only five to seven AZD1222 recipients were SARS-CoV-2 seropositive at baseline. Reportedly, close to half of the unique spike-specific TCRs recognized epitopes lying outside the regions that are mutated in the B.1.351 and B.1.1.7 variants. A significant rise in spike-specific TCR breadth and depth was observed after two AZD1222 doses relative to day 0 and relative to MenACWY recipients. CD4 TCRs associated with the vaccine covered the entire spike protein, and the dominant responses were in regions 160-218 and 743-854. No day 14 peak-response samples were available, so repertoires were characterized only after the peak T cell response. Participants were mostly white British and included more females than males, and it was suggested by the authors that clonal diversity may have been underestimated. The 56-69-year group was small, and its depth increase did not reach significance, likely because of low power.

The input for sequencing was peripheral blood, taken 28 days after the second dose of the MenACWY control vaccine. The receptor was isolated from an adult who received the MenACWY meningococcal vaccine as a control.

The CDR3 protein: CASSPRFVTGGPGYEQYF. The nucleotide sequence reads TGTGCCAGCAGCCCTAGGTTTGTTACGGGAGGGCCCGGGTACGAGCAGTACTTC. This receptor chain uses TRBV4-2 and TRBJ2-7, with 8 central nucleotides matching TRBD2. The CDR3 runs 18 amino acids, cysteine and phenylalanine included. Just the 54-base CDR3 DNA is kept, in frame starting at base 1. CDR1 and CDR2 are read off the germline V gene as LGHNA and YNFKEQ. For this chain, trimming is 4 bases at the V end and 4 bases at the J end, and the number of junction bases without a gene match is 18.